Each of the 26 T cell receptor beta chains below was sequenced from the same sample in a study of technical replicates of blood from several donors. This table comes from immunoSEQ multiplex PCR, and its TCRdb copy is limited to in-frame clones, with some not included. The sample holds 50,000 to 60,000 clones, about 95% seen once. Sequenced: PBMCs. These receptor sequences come from a human donor in good health. Some clones in this sample may be carry-over from other donors' samples.

The chain combines TRBV5-1 with TRBJ2-7, with D possibly being TRBD2 (5 bases). The V end lost 0 bases, the J end lost 4 bases, and 11 bases lay between the germline ends. The length of the CDR3 is 14 residues. Looked up from germline, CDR1 is SGHRS and CDR2 is YFSETQ. CDR3 loop: CASSLEGERYEQYF. DNA for the CDR3: TGCGCCAGCAGCTTGGAGGGCGAGCGGTACGAGCAGTACTTC.

V and J are TRBV30 and TRBJ2-5; 8 bases match TRBD2. The CDR3 has 16 amino acids. The J segment lost 5 bases and the V segment lost 4 bases, leaving 15 bases of the junction unmatched. Germline V gene lookup returns CDR1 GTSNPN and CDR2 SVGIG (reference sequence). Here the CDR3 reads CAWTRGSSGLYETQYF. The CDR3 DNA reads TGTGCCTGGACTCGCGGTTCTAGCGGGTTGTATGAGACCCAGTACTTC.

J is TRBJ2-3 and V is TRBV6-6; TRBD2 matches 7 bases. CDR3 length: 16 residues. The germline CDR1 and CDR2 sequences are MNHNY and SVGAGI (reference sequence). Trimming at V came to 6 bases and at J to 0 bases, leaving 9 bases not matched to a gene. CDR3 sequence reads: CASSLGGGSSTDTQYF. The CDR3 region has the DNA TGTGCCAGCAGCCTCGGTGGCGGGAGTAGCACAGATACGCAGTATTTT.

V is TRBV9 and J is TRBJ2-2; tentative D call: TRBD2 (6 bases). The germline CDR1 and CDR2 sequences are SGDLS and YYNGEE. Trimming removed 4 bases from V and 7 bases from J, with 17 bases in between. The CDR3 spans 15 residues. In DNA form, the CDR3 reads TGTGCCAGCAGCATGACCCCCTCGGAGGGCGGGGAGCTGTTTTTT. Residues: CASSMTPSEGGELFF.

The chain couples TRBV18 to TRBJ2-1, with 15 positions matching TRBD2. Germline V gives CDR1 KGHSH, CDR2 LQKENI. The CDR3 is made up of 15 amino acids. Trimming took 4 bases from V and 6 from J; bases not matched to a gene: 1. CDR3 DNA sequence: TGTGCCAGCTCACAGGGACTAGCGGGAGGCAATGAGCAGTTCTTC. The encoded protein is CASSQGLAGGNEQFF. The entire variable domain, with the rest obtained from reference TRBV18 and TRBJ2-1, is as follows: NAGVMQNPRHLVRRRGQEARLRCSPMKGHSHVYWYRQLPEEGLKFMVYLQKENIIDESGMPKERFSAEFPKEGPSILRIQQVVRGDSAAYFCASSQGLAGGNEQFFGPGTRLTVL.

V gene TRBV6-6 combines with J gene TRBJ2-1; TRBD2 matches at 12 bases. V lost 7 bases and J lost 6; bases outside the gene matches: 7. The germline V gene has CDR1 MNHNY and CDR2 SVGAGI (reference sequence). The CDR3 spans 15 residues. CDR3: CASTRLAGVLNEQFF. As DNA, the CDR3 is TGTGCCAGCACCAGACTAGCGGGAGTCCTCAATGAGCAGTTCTTC.

This chain uses TRBV9 with TRBJ1-2; 8 nucleotides agree with TRBD1. The CDR3 runs 15 residues. V was pared by 4 bases and J by 5 bases, with 10 bases of the junction left unmatched. Germline CDR1 is SGDLS and CDR2 is YYNGEE. CDR3: CASSPRTGIGYGYTF. The CDR3 DNA is TGTGCCAGCAGCCCCCGGACAGGGATTGGGTATGGCTACACCTTC.

The V call is TRBV7-2, the J call TRBJ2-1, with 13 bases identical to TRBD2. Losses at the gene ends were 6 bases for V and 9 bases for J; bases not matched to a gene: 11. The CDR3 runs 16 residues. Germline values: CDR1 SGHTA, CDR2 FQGNSA. The CDR3, as DNA: TGTGCCAGCAGGTCTGATACTAGCGGGAGGGCCCCTGAGCAGTTCTTC. Its translation: CASRSDTSGRAPEQFF.

This rearrangement joins TRBV6-5 to TRBJ1-4; D is undetermined. Trimming took 7 bases from V and 0 from J, leaving 9 bases between them. Germline CDR1 and CDR2: MNHEY and SVGAGI. The CDR3 is 14 amino acids. The chain's CDR3 is CASTPVATNEKLFF. The CDR3 coding sequence is TGTGCCAGCACCCCCGTCGCAACTAATGAAAAACTGTTTTTT.

This rearrangement joins TRBV9 to TRBJ2-3; D is ambiguous. The germline V gene encodes CDR1 SGDLS and CDR2 YYNGEE. The germline V and J ends were trimmed by 5 bases and 2 bases, with 12 bases remaining between them. The CDR3 totals 14 residues. In nucleotides, the CDR3 is TGTGCCAGCAGTGTAATGAGCACCACAGATACGCAGTATTTT. This sequence encodes CASSVMSTTDTQYF.

This clone was seen a handful of times. The chain employs TRBV5-4 and TRBJ1-6; D uncertain. The germline V gene encodes CDR1 SGHNT and CDR2 YYREEE (reference sequence). V was shortened by 3 bases and J by 9 bases, with 16 bases between the two germline ends. The CDR3 totals 15 residues. The CDR3 region is CASSSGSSGSSPLHF. Here the CDR3 DNA reads TGTGCCAGCAGCTCGGGCTCGAGCGGATCTTCACCCCTCCACTTT.

The chain has TRBV4-2 and TRBJ2-1; TRBD2 aligns across 10 bases. Trimming removed 1 base from V and 7 bases from J; junction bases left unmatched: 7. Germline CDR1 and CDR2: LGHNA and YNFKEQ. The CDR3 runs 16 residues. The CDR3 spells CASSQVPSGSMNEQFF. CDR3 DNA: TGTGCCAGCAGCCAAGTCCCTAGCGGGAGTATGAATGAGCAGTTCTTC.

In its sample, this clone was seen once. The chain uses TRBV5-1 and TRBJ2-7, with D perhaps TRBD1 (5 bases). The CDR3 is made up of 14 amino acids. From germline, CDR1 is SGHRS and CDR2 YFSETQ. V was clipped by 0 bases and J by 0 bases, with 7 bases between them. The CDR3 region has the DNA TGCGCCAGCAGCTTGGGACAGCCCTCCTACGAGCAGTACTTC. It specifies CASSLGQPSYEQYF. Based on the CDR3 plus reference TRBV5-1 and TRBJ2-7, the full variable domain is KAGVTQTPRYLIKTRGQQVTLSCSPISGHRSVSWYQQTPGQGLQFLFEYFSETQRNKGNFPGRFSGRQFSNSRSEMNVSTLELGDSALYLCASSLGQPSYEQYFGPGTRLTVT.

V usage is TRBV6-5 and J usage is TRBJ2-7; D is possibly TRBD2 (5 bases). This CDR3 is built from 14 residues. Germline values: CDR1 MNHEY, CDR2 SVGAGI. V gave up 6 bases and J gave up 0 bases, with 12 bases separating them. This chain's CDR3 is CASSRWESSYEQYF. CDR3 coding DNA: TGTGCCAGCAGCCGATGGGAGAGCTCCTACGAGCAGTACTTC.

The chain has TRBV6-1 and TRBJ1-2; no firm D call. This CDR3 contains 13 residues. Germline CDR1 reads MNHNS; CDR2 reads SASEGT. Trimming removed 2 bases from V and 3 bases from J, with 7 bases in between. For the CDR3, the DNA is TGTGCCAGCAGTGAATACGGGGACTATGGCTACACCTTC. This encodes CASSEYGDYGYTF.

The chain uses TRBV4-3 and TRBJ1-2; TRBD1 matches at 8 bases. CDR3 size: 13 residues. Germline values: CDR1 LGHNA, CDR2 YSLEER. Losses at the gene ends were 1 base for V and 7 bases for J; bases not matched to a gene: 2. The CDR3 sequence: CASSQAGGRGYTF. CDR3 sequence (DNA): TGCGCCAGCAGCCAAGCAGGGGGCCGTGGCTACACCTTC.

The rearrangement uses TRBV19 and TRBJ2-2; D is perhaps TRBD1 (6 bases). Germline V gene data show CDR1 as LNHDA and CDR2 as SQIVND (reference sequence). The CDR3 covers 14 residues. V lost 7 bases and J lost 8, with 17 bases in between. The CDR3 DNA is TGTGCCAGTACTTACCTTGGACAGATGGGGGAGCTGTTTTTT. This sequence encodes CASTYLGQMGELFF.

V and J are TRBV7-8 and TRBJ1-1, with D hard to call. The CDR3 consists of 15 residues. Germline CDR1 SGHVS, CDR2 FQNEAQ. V lost 1 base, J lost 0 bases, and 9 bases lay in between. DNA of the CDR3: TGTGCCAGCAGCTTAGTGTCGTCCGTGAACACTGAAGCTTTCTTT. Protein sequence: CASSLVSSVNTEAFF.

The chain uses TRBV2 and TRBJ1-1, with D tentatively TRBD1 (6 bases). Germline CDR1 and CDR2: SNHLY and FYNNEI. The ends were cut back, 0 bases at V and 4 bases at J, with 15 bases in the middle. The CDR3 loop spans 16 amino acids. DNA for the CDR3: TGTGCCAGCAGTGAAGCGCTTGGGGGGGCGCGCACTGAAGCTTTCTTT. Its protein is CASSEALGGARTEAFF.

This rearrangement joins TRBV6-5 to TRBJ2-5; tentative D call: TRBD1 (5 bases). The CDR3 covers 16 residues. V was pared by 2 bases and J by 5 bases, with 18 bases between. From germline, CDR1 is MNHEY and CDR2 SVGAGI. This chain's CDR3 is CASSYSQWGRQETQYF. The CDR3 DNA reads TGTGCCAGCAGTTACAGCCAATGGGGCCGGCAGGAGACCCAGTACTTC.

The chain carries TRBV19 and TRBJ1-1, with 7 bases matching TRBD1. This CDR3 comprises 14 residues. Germline V gene data show CDR1 as LNHDA and CDR2 as SQIVND (reference sequence). The trim removed 6 bases at V and 1 base at J, leaving 5 bases unmatched. The chain's CDR3 is CASSRNRGNTEAFF. DNA of the CDR3: TGTGCCAGTAGCAGAAACAGGGGGAACACTGAAGCTTTCTTT.

The genes are TRBV6-5 and TRBJ2-2; D may be TRBD2 (5 bases). The ends were cut back, 8 bases at V and 5 bases at J, with 12 bases in the middle. From germline, CDR1 is MNHEY and CDR2 SVGAGI. The CDR3 length is 13 residues. The CDR3 bases are TGTGCCAGCGCCAGCGGATATACCGGGGAGCTGTTTTTT. Its translation: CASASGYTGELFF.

This rearrangement joins TRBV12-5 to TRBJ2-3, with 9 bases aligning to TRBD1. V was clipped by 1 base and J by 5 bases; unmatched bases: 1. The CDR3 totals 14 residues. Germline assignment: CDR1 LGHNT and CDR2 FRNRAP. CDR3 loop: CASGLDRGRDTQYF. As DNA, the CDR3 is TGTGCTAGTGGTTTGGACAGGGGGCGAGATACGCAGTATTTT.

The V call is TRBV4-2, the J call TRBJ1-1; D is unresolved. The V end lost 0 bases, the J end lost 3 bases, and 5 bases lay between the germline ends. Germline CDR1 is LGHNA and CDR2 is YNFKEQ. This CDR3 region has 13 residues. CDR3 sequence: CASSQDRDTEAFF. The CDR3 coding sequence is TGTGCCAGCAGCCAAGACCGGGACACTGAAGCTTTCTTT.

DNA of the CDR3: TGTGCCAGCAGTTACGCGGCCCGGGGTACGCAGTATTTT. This sequence encodes CASSYAARGTQYF. The chain recombines TRBV6-5 with TRBJ2-3, with D tentatively TRBD2 (5 bases). Germline-derived CDR1 and CDR2 are MNHEY and SVGAGI. The CDR3 has 13 residues. Trimming shortened V by 2 bases and J by 8 bases, and 11 bases separated the two germline ends.

This rearrangement joins TRBV6-6 to TRBJ1-2; possibly TRBD1 for D (5 bases). This CDR3 spans 13 amino acids. The V end was cut by 0 bases, the J end by 8 bases, with 10 bases between. Germline-derived CDR1 and CDR2 are MNHNY and SVGAGI (reference sequence). The CDR3 DNA reads as TGTGCCAGCAGTTACTCAGGAGGGGAAGGCTACACCTTC. This sequence encodes CASSYSGGEGYTF.